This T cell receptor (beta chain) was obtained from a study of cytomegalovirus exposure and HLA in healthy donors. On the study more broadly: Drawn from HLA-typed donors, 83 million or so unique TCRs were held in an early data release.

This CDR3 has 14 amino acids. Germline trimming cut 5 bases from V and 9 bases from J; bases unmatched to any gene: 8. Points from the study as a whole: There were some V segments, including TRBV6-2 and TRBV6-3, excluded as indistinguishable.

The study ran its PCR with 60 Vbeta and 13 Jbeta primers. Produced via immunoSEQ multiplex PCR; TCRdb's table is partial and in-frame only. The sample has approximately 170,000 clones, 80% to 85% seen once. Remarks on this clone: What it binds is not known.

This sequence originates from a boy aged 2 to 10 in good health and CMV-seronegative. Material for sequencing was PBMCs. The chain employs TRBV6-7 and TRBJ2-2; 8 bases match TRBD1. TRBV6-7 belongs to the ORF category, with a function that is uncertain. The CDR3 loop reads CASSQDRAYRELFF. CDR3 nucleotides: TGTGCCAGCAGTCAGGACAGGGCGTATAGGGAGCTGTTTTTT.